One sample yielded the 11 T cell receptor beta chains listed below, sequenced in a study of cytomegalovirus exposure and HLA in healthy donors. Primers: 60 Vbeta forward and 13 Jbeta reverse. Profiled with immunoSEQ multiplex PCR; TCRdb holds only in-frame clones, not every one. This sample has more than 100,000 clones, with more than 70% found just once. Specimen: PBMCs. These receptor sequences come from a man aged 45 to 65 in good health and CMV-seronegative.

This chain links TRBV6-1 with TRBJ2-2; unclear D gene. Germline values: CDR1 MNHNS, CDR2 SASEGT. The germline V and J ends were trimmed by 5 bases and 0 bases, with 10 bases remaining between them. The CDR3 is 15 amino acids. The CDR3 protein is CASSSGSTNTGELFF. The CDR3, as DNA: TGTGCCAGCAGTTCAGGCAGCACGAACACCGGGGAGCTGTTTTTT.

This sequence joins TRBV6-1 and TRBJ2-2; D possibly corresponds to TRBD2 (6 bases). Germline-derived CDR1 and CDR2 are MNHNS and SASEGT. Trimming stripped 4 bases from V and 5 bases from J, with 11 bases between. The CDR3 is 14 amino acids. The CDR3 nucleotides are TGTGCCAGCAGTGCGGGGGTCGATACCGGGGAGCTGTTTTTT. It specifies CASSAGVDTGELFF.

The chain combines TRBV5-8 with TRBJ2-5, with D maybe TRBD2 (7 bases). The last part of the DNA fits TRBJ2-7 better; the J call may be wrong. Germline V lookup: CDR1 SGHTS, CDR2 YDEGEE. The length of the CDR3 is 14 residues. Here the CDR3 reads CASSRGDTGNEQYF. The CDR3 DNA reads as TGTGCCAGCAGCCGGGGGGACACCGGTAACGAGCAGTACTTC.

The J gene is TRBJ2-7, the V gene TRBV9; TRBD1 aligns across 9 bases. V dropped 3 bases and J dropped 5; count of bases not matched to a gene: 6. The germline gives CDR1 SGDLS, CDR2 YYNGEE. This CDR3 has 14 residues. CDR3 region: CASSEGTGTHEQYF. The DNA of the CDR3 is TGTGCCAGCAGCGAGGGGACAGGGACACACGAGCAGTACTTC.

The J gene is TRBJ1-6, the V gene TRBV27; 10 bases map to TRBD1. The germline CDR1 and CDR2 sequences are MNHEY and SMNVEV (reference sequence). The V segment lost 5 bases and the J segment 9 bases; nucleotides outside the gene matches: 10. The CDR3 is made up of 16 amino acids. CDR3 nucleotides: TGTGCCAGCAGTCCTCGGGGACAGGGGTTTCCTTCACCCCTCCACTTT. Translating it yields CASSPRGQGFPSPLHF.

The gene calls are TRBV11-2 and TRBJ2-7; no clear D. Looked up from germline, CDR1 is SGHAT and CDR2 is FQNNGV. The ends were cut back, 1 base at V and 0 bases at J, with 7 bases in the middle. The CDR3 is 14 amino acids. The DNA for the CDR3 is TGTGCCAGCAGCTTAGGAGGTAACTCCTACGAGCAGTACTTC. Its protein is CASSLGGNSYEQYF.

The rearrangement joins TRBV5-5 to TRBJ2-7; no definite D call. V was trimmed by 2 bases and J by 4 bases, leaving 10 bases between them. The CDR3 consists of 13 residues. The V gene's germline CDR1 is SGHKS and CDR2 YYEKEE (reference sequence). In nucleotides, the CDR3 is TGTGCCAGCAGCTTAGAACTAACGTACGAGCAGTACTTC. Protein sequence: CASSLELTYEQYF.

The rearrangement uses TRBV7-2 and TRBJ2-5; TRBD1 aligns across 9 bases. V shed 4 bases, J shed 3 bases, and the junction held 15 bases outside the gene matches. Germline CDR1 is SGHTA and CDR2 is FQGNSA. This CDR3 comprises 18 residues. In DNA form, the CDR3 reads TGTGCCAGCAGCTCCTCTCGGGTAACAGGGGGCCGAGAAGAGACCCAGTACTTC. Amino acid sequence: CASSSSRVTGGREETQYF.

CDR3 sequence reads: CASSGLAGETQYF. DNA for the CDR3: TGCGCCAGCAGCGGACTAGCGGGAGAGACCCAGTACTTC. The rearrangement uses TRBV4-3 and TRBJ2-5; 11 bases agree with TRBD2. In germline, CDR1 is LGHNA, CDR2 YSLEER. With V trimmed by 5 bases and J by 4 bases, 0 bases remained unmatched. The CDR3 extends over 13 amino acids.

The CDR3 loop is CASSRQGRNEQFF. The CDR3 DNA sequence: TGTGCCAGCAGTCGACAGGGGAGGAATGAGCAGTTCTTC. The chain has TRBV6-5 and TRBJ2-1, with 8 bases fitting TRBD1. Germline CDR1 is MNHEY and CDR2 is SVGAGI. The trim removed 5 bases at V and 7 bases at J, leaving 4 bases unmatched. The CDR3 runs to 13 residues.

This sequence joins TRBV7-6 and TRBJ2-1; maybe TRBD2 (6 bases). The CDR3 has 14 residues. CDR1 and CDR2 from the germline V gene are SGHVS and FNYEAQ. Trimming took off 0 bases at V and 5 bases at J, with 8 bases between the two ends. CDR3 sequence: CASSLAGGDNEQFF. CDR3 coding DNA: TGTGCCAGCAGCTTAGCGGGGGGAGACAATGAGCAGTTCTTC.